The 9 T cell receptor beta chains in this list originate from one sample, sequenced in a study of cytomegalovirus exposure and HLA in healthy donors. This PCR relied on a set of 60 Vbeta primers and 13 Jbeta primers. Sequenced by immunoSEQ multiplex PCR; TCRdb stores in-frame clones only, minus some. The sample has around 110,000 clones, 50% to 75% seen once. Specimen: PBMCs. The receptors stem from a woman aged 40-49 years in good health and CMV-seropositive.

V is TRBV7-9 and J is TRBJ2-5; 10 bases line up with TRBD2. Germline values: CDR1 SEHNR, CDR2 FQNEAQ (reference sequence). This CDR3 contains 16 residues. V lost 2 bases to trimming and J lost 4 bases; unmatched junction nucleotides: 7. The CDR3 DNA reads TGTGCCAGCAGCTTAATTGAGCGGGGGGGCGGAGAGACCCAGTACTTC. Its translation: CASSLIERGGGETQYF.

This chain uses TRBV27 with TRBJ2-7, with 11 bases lining up with TRBD2. CDR1 and CDR2 from the germline V gene are MNHEY and SMNVEV (reference sequence). The CDR3 has 18 residues. With V trimmed by 6 bases and J by 3 bases, 16 bases remained unmatched. For the CDR3, the DNA is TGTGCCAGCAGCTTTATACCCCCGGGACTAGCGGTTGACTACGAGCAGTACTTC. Amino acid sequence: CASSFIPPGLAVDYEQYF.

About this clone: Other DNA sequences of this sample code for an identical CDR3. The chain recombines TRBV29-1 with TRBJ2-3, with D perhaps matching TRBD1 (5 bases). V lost 8 bases and J lost 3, with 15 bases in between. CDR1 and CDR2 (germline): SQVTM, ANQGSEA. CDR3 length: 13 amino acids. In DNA, the CDR3 is TGCAGCCTACTCCCACAGGCAACAGATACGCAGTATTTT. Translation: CSLLPQATDTQYF.

The V call is TRBV5-4, the J call TRBJ1-3; a possible D gene is TRBD1 (5 bases). This CDR3 spans 16 amino acids. Germline assignment: CDR1 SGHNT and CDR2 YYREEE (reference sequence). V was cut by 4 bases and J by 4 bases, with 18 bases left in between. DNA of the CDR3: TGTGCCAGCAGCCCGGGGGGTGGGGTATCCGGAAACACCATATATTTT. Its translation: CASSPGGGVSGNTIYF.

This chain uses TRBV6-1 with TRBJ2-7; 10 nucleotides line up with TRBD1. This CDR3 spans 21 amino acids. Germline V gene sequence: CDR1 MNHNS, CDR2 SASEGT. The junction had 19 bases not matched to a gene; V was cut back by 2 bases and J by 0 bases. The CDR3 region has the DNA TGTGCCAGCAGTGAATTAGCGGTTCCGGGACAGGGGAGAGGGAGCTCCTACGAGCAGTACTTC. It encodes CASSELAVPGQGRGSSYEQYF.

V gene TRBV13 combines with J gene TRBJ2-1; TRBD2 matches at 8 bases. This CDR3 is built from 15 residues. Germline CDR1 PRHDT, CDR2 FYEKMQ (reference sequence). The V segment lost 1 base and the J segment 7 bases; nucleotides outside the gene matches: 6. The CDR3, as DNA: TGTGCCAGCAGCTTAGCGGGGGGGCCTGCGAATGAGCAGTTCTTC. Translating it yields CASSLAGGPANEQFF.

The chain combines TRBV23-1 with TRBJ2-7; 9 bases are a match to TRBD2. TRBV23-1 is an ORF for which the function is uncertain. This CDR3 has 15 residues. Trimming cost V 2 bases and J 5 bases; bases outside gene matches: 7. CDR3 sequence (DNA): TGCGCCAGCAGTCAAGGACTAGCGAGGATAGACGAGCAGTACTTC. This sequence encodes CASSQGLARIDEQYF.

As DNA, the CDR3 is TGTGCCAGCAGTAACGACAGGATGGCTGGAAACACCATATATTTT. It specifies CASSNDRMAGNTIYF. The chain couples TRBV2 to TRBJ1-3, with a possible D match to TRBD1 (6 bases). The CDR3 totals 15 residues. V lost 5 bases to trimming and J lost 2 bases, with 13 bases between them. From germline, CDR1 is SNHLY and CDR2 FYNNEI.

V gene TRBV14 combines with J gene TRBJ1-6, with D unclear. CDR1 and CDR2 (germline): SGHDN, FVKESK. V was clipped by 3 bases and J by 4 bases, with 7 bases between them. CDR3 length: 14 amino acids. This chain's CDR3 is CASSHGGYNSPLHF. CDR3 nucleotide sequence: TGTGCCAGCAGCCATGGCGGGTATAATTCACCCCTCCACTTT.